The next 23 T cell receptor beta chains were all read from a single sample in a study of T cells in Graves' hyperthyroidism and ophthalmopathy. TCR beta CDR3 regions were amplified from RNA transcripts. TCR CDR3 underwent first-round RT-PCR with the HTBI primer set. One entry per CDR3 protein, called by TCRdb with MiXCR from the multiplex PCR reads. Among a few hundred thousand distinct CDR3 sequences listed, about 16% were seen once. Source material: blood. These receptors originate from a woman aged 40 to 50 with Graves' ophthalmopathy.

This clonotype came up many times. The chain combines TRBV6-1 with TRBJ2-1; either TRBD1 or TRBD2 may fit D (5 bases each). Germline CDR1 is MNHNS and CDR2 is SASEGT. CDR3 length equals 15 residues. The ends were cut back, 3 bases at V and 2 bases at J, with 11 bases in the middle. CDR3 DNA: TGTGCCAGCAGTGATGGGGGAACGACCTACAATGAGCAGTTCTTC. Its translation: CASSDGGTTYNEQFF.

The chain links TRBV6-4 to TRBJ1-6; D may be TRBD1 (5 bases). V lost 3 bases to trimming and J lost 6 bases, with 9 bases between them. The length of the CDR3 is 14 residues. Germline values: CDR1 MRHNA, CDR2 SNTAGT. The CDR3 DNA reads TGTGCCAGCAGTGAGACGAGGGGTAATTCACCCCTCCACTTT. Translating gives CASSETRGNSPLHF.

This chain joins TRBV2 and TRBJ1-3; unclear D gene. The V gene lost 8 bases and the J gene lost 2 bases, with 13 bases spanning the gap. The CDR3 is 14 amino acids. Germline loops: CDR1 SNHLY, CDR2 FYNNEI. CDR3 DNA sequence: TGTGCCAGCGGGGAGGGAAGCGCTGGAAACACCATATATTTT. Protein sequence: CASGEGSAGNTIYF.

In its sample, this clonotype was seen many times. CDR3 bases: TGTGCCAGCAGCGCTCTCACAGGGGACACTGAAGCTTTCTTT. Translated: CASSALTGDTEAFF. The chain is built from TRBV9 and TRBJ1-1; 7 nucleotides match TRBD1. The CDR3 has 14 residues. Germline assignment: CDR1 SGDLS and CDR2 YYNGEE. After removal of 3 bases from V and 3 bases from J, the junction contained 5 bases not matched to a gene.

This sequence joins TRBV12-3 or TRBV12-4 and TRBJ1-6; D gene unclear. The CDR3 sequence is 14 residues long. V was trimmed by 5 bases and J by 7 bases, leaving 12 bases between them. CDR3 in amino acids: CASSIGRTNSPLHF. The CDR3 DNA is TGTGCCAGCAGTATCGGTAGGACCAATTCACCCCTCCACTTT.

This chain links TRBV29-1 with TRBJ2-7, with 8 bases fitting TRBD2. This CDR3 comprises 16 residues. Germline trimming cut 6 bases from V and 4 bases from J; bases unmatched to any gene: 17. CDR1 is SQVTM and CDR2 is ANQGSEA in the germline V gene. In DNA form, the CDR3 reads TGCAGCGTCGTGCGGGAGGTAGGGCCTCTGGGATACGAGCAGTACTTC. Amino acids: CSVVREVGPLGYEQYF.

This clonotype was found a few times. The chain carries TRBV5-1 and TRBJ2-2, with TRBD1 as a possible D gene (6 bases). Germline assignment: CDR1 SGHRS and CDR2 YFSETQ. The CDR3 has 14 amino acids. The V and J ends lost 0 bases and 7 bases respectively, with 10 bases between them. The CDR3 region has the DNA TGCGCCAGCAGCTTGGGGGGGCTCGACGGGGAGCTGTTTTTT. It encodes CASSLGGLDGELFF.

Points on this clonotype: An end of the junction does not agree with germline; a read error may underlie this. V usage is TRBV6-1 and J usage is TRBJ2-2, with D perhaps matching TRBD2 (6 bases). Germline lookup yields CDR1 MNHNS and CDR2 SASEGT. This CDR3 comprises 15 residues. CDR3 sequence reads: CASSQITPNTGGLFF. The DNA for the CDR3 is TGTGCCAGCAGTCAGATAACACCGAACACCGGGGGGCTGTTTTTT.

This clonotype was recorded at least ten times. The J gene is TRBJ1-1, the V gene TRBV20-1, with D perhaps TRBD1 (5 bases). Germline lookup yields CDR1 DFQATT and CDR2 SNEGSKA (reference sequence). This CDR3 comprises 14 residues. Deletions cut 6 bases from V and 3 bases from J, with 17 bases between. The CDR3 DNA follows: TGCAGTGCCGAGGAGGGGCGCGGGGACACTGAAGCTTTCTTT. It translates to CSAEEGRGDTEAFF.

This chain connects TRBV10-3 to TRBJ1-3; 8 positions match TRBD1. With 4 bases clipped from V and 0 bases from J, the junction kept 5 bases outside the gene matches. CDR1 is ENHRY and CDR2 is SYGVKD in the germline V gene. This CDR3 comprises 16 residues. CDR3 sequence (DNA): TGTGCCATCAGTGTAGGGACAGGCGCCTCTGGAAACACCATATATTTT. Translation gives CAISVGTGASGNTIYF.

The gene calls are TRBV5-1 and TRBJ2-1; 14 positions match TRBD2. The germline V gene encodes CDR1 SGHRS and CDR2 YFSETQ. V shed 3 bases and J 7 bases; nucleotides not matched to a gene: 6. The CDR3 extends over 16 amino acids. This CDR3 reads CASSSGLAGVENEQFF. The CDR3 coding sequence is TGCGCCAGCAGCTCGGGACTAGCGGGAGTTGAAAATGAGCAGTTCTTC.

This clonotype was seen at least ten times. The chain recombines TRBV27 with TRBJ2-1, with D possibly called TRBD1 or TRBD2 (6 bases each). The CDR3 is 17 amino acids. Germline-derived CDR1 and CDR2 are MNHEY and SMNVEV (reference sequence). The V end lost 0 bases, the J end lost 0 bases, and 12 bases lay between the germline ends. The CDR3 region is CASSLSTGAASYNEQFF. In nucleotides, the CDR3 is TGTGCCAGCAGTTTATCGACGGGGGCAGCCTCCTACAATGAGCAGTTCTTC.

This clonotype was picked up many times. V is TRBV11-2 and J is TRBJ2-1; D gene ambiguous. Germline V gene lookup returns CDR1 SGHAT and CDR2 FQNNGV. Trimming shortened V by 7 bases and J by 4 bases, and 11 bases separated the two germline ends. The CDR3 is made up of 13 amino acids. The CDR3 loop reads CASNFPEYNEQFF. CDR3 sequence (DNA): TGTGCCAGCAACTTTCCGGAATACAATGAGCAGTTCTTC.

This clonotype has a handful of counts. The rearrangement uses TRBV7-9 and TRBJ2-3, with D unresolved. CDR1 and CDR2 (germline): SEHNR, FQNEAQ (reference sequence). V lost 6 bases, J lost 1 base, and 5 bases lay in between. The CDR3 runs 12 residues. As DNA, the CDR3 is TGTGCCAGCAGACCCGGCACAGATACGCAGTATTTT. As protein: CASRPGTDTQYF.

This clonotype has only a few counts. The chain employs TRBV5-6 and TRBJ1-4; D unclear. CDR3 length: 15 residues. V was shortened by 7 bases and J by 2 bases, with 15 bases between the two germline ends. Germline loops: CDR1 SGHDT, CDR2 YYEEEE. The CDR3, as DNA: TGTGCCAGCTCCGCCGCCGGGAAGACTAATGAAAAACTGTTTTTT. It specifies CASSAAGKTNEKLFF.

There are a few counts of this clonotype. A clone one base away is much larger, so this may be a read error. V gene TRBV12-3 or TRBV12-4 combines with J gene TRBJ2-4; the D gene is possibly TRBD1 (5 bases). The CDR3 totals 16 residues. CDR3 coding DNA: TGTGCCTGCAGTTTCGGTACAGGACGGGCCAAAAACATTCAGTACTTC. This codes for CACSFGTGRAKNIQYF.

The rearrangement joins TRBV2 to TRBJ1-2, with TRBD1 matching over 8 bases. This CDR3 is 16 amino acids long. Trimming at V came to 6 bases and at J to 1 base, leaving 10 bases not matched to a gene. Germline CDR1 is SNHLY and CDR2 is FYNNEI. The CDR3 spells CASRVSGTGVNYGYTF. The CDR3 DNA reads TGTGCCAGCAGGGTATCCGGGACAGGAGTTAACTATGGCTACACCTTC.

CDR3 DNA sequence: TGTGCCAGCAGACCGCGGGTCCTGTCCTACAATGAGCAGTTCTTC. This encodes CASRPRVLSYNEQFF. The chain uses TRBV12-3 or TRBV12-4 and TRBJ2-1; D is possibly TRBD2 (5 bases). V lost 6 bases to trimming and J lost 1 base, with 13 bases between them. The CDR3 has 15 amino acids.

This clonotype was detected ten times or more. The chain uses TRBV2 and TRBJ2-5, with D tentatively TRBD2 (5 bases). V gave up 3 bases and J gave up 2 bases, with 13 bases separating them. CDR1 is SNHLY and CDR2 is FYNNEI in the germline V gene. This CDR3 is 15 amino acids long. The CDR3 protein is CASSDSVAAQETQYF. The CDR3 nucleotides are TGTGCCAGCAGTGATAGCGTGGCGGCTCAAGAGACCCAGTACTTC. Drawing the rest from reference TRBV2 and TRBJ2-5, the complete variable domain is EPEVTQTPSHQVTQMGQEVILRCVPISNHLYFYWYRQILGQKVEFLVSFYNNEISEKSEIFDDQFSVERPDGSNFTLKIRSTKLEDSAMYFCASSDSVAAQETQYFGPGTRLLVL.

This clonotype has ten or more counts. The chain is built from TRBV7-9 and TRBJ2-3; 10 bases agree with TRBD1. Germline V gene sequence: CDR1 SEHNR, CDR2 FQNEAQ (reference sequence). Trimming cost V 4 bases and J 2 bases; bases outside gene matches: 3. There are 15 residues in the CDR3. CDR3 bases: TGTGCCAGCAGCTCGACAGGGGGCATCACAGATACGCAGTATTTT. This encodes CASSSTGGITDTQYF.

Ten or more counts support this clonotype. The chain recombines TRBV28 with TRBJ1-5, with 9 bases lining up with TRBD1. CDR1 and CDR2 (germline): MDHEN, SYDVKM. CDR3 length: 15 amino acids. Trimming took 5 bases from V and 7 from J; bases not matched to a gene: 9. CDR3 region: CASSPRQGVWQPQHF. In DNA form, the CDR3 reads TGTGCCAGCAGTCCTCGACAGGGGGTCTGGCAGCCCCAGCATTTT.

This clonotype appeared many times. CDR3 sequence: CASSSILGGYGNQPQHF. For the CDR3, the DNA is TGTGCCAGCAGTTCCATATTGGGCGGTTATGGCAATCAGCCCCAGCATTTT. The V and J genes are TRBV6-2 or TRBV6-3 and TRBJ1-5; the D is unclear. CDR1 and CDR2 (germline): MNHEY, SVGEGT. The CDR3 has 17 residues. The germline V and J ends were trimmed by 4 bases and 2 bases, with 18 bases remaining between them.

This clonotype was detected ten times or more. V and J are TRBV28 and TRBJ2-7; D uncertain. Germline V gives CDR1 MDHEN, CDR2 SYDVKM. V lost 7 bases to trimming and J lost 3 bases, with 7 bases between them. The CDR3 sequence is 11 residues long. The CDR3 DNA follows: TGTGCCAGCATGATAGGCTACGAGCAGTACTTC. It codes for CASMIGYEQYF.